This passage covers 3 T cell receptor beta chains from one sample sequenced in a study of OX40 agonist ivuxolimab in advanced cancers. Clones were read by immunoSEQ multiplex PCR, and TCRdb kept only the in-frame ones, dropping some. The table includes some 95,000 clones, under 85% detected once. The sequenced sample was CD4+ or CD8+ T cells sorted from blood, obtained in a trial of the OX40 agonist ivuxolimab. The receptors originated from an adult with an advanced solid tumor such as melanoma, head and neck, liver or kidney cancer.

The rearrangement links TRBV7-6 to TRBJ1-5; D not resolved. V lost 2 bases and J 0 bases, leaving 5 bases between the germline ends. Germline V gene data show CDR1 as SGHVS and CDR2 as FNYEAQ. The CDR3 totals 14 residues. The CDR3 bases are TGTGCCAGCAGCTTAAACCCTAGCAATCAGCCCCAGCATTTT. Residues: CASSLNPSNQPQHF.

The chain has TRBV30 and TRBJ2-3, with TRBD2 matching 9 bases. Per germline, CDR1 GTSNPN and CDR2 SVGIG (reference sequence). The CDR3 runs to 14 residues. V lost 5 bases and J lost 5; bases outside the gene matches: 8. The CDR3 region has the DNA TGTGCCTGGTCTGGCGGGGGGGGCAAAGATACGCAGTATTTT. Its translation is CAWSGGGGKDTQYF.

The J gene is TRBJ2-7, the V gene TRBV5-1, with D maybe TRBD2 (7 bases). CDR3 length: 15 residues. V lost 0 bases to trimming and J lost 2 bases, with 12 bases between them. Germline V gene lookup returns CDR1 SGHRS and CDR2 YFSETQ. The CDR3 nucleotides read TGCGCCAGCAGCTTGGAGCAGCGGGACACCTACGAGCAGTACTTC. It encodes CASSLEQRDTYEQYF.